This TCR beta chain was identified in a study of shared clonotypes between healthy human individuals. Overall study: The donor pool was made up of two women and three men aged 18 to 49. The study's findings and limits: Rarefaction curves obtained for sorted subsets showed sequencing incomplete despite large depth. The study generally estimated greater richness for naive than memory subsets.

Measured with immunoSEQ multiplex PCR; TCRdb has only the in-frame clones, and not every one. The sample consists of some 1,100,000 clones, 75% to 80% of them appearing once. Investigators divided CD4+ cells into CD45RA+ naive and CD45RA-negative memory subsets. On this clone: Its antigen is unknown.

From germline, CDR1 is SGHDN and CDR2 FVKESK. The V and J ends lost 0 bases and 13 bases respectively, with 22 bases between them. This CDR3 spans 16 amino acids. The chain combines TRBV14 with TRBJ2-1; D may correspond to TRBD1 or TRBD2 (5 bases each). The sequencing input was memory CD4+ T cells from PBMCs. Sample subset: CD45RA-negative fraction. This TCR came from a man aged 18 to 35 in good health. Some clones in this sample may be carry-over from other donors' samples. DNA of the CDR3: TGTGCCAGCAGCCAAGATTTTGGGGCAGGGAGCACCCCTCAGTTCTTC. It translates to CASSQDFGAGSTPQFF.